This T cell receptor (beta chain) was identified in a study of T cells in Graves' hyperthyroidism and ophthalmopathy. Amplification yielded TCR beta CDR3 regions, with RNA transcripts as the source. Initially, a first-round RT-PCR of the TCR CDR3 employed the HTBI primer set. TCRdb reanalysed the multiplex PCR reads using MiXCR and keeps one entry per CDR3 protein. This sample has about 550,000 distinct CDR3 sequences; less than 25% occur once, and the top ten carry about 26%. Each patient was aged 18 to 65 and had newly diagnosed hyperthyroidism of under 2 months' duration. The study based diagnoses on clinical symptoms, serum thyroxine and TRAb, thyroid ultrasound and orbital computed tomography. The CDR3 is 14 residues long. V was clipped by 6 bases and J by 2 bases; unmatched bases: 5. In this sample, this clonotype turned up many times. Its cognate antigen is unknown. Findings and caveats of the study: Blood shared most expanded thyroid clonotypes above 0.001.

This TCR was sampled from a man aged 18-30 years with Graves' hyperthyroidism. What was sequenced was blood. The V gene is TRBV12-3 or TRBV12-4, the J gene TRBJ2-5; 8 bases are shared with TRBD1. CDR3 sequence (DNA): TGTGCCAGCAGCCGCAGGACAGGGCAAGAGACCCAGTACTTC. Translating gives CASSRRTGQETQYF.